This record looks at one T cell receptor (beta chain) sequence and its context. Its antigen remains unidentified. This sample stems from a study of siplizumab effects on memory and regulatory T cells. CDR1 and CDR2 (germline): SGHTA, FQGTGA. The CDR3 is 16 amino acids. The trim removed 5 bases at V and 7 bases at J, leaving 13 bases unmatched. About 9.5 x 10^4 TCR templates underwent assay in each sample. Generated by immunoSEQ multiplex PCR, the TCRdb table keeps only in-frame clones and is missing some. The sample has some 9,000 clones, approximately 70% seen once. Study-wide points: The study did not confirm that proliferating Tregs from siplizumab cultures were suppressive. Naive T cells, seemingly more diverse than memory cells, seemed major alloresponse contributors. Mapping to unstimulated subsets was achieved for only a minor fraction of alloreactive clones.

Material for sequencing was effector memory CD8+ T cells sorted from blood. Regarding subset: unstimulated CD8+ effector memory T cells. The receptor comes from a human donor in good health. The chain links TRBV7-3 to TRBJ2-1; 8 bases match TRBD1. CDR3 residues: CASSQRDRGLVNEQFF. In nucleotides, the CDR3 is TGTGCCAGCAGCCAAAGAGACAGGGGATTAGTTAATGAGCAGTTCTTC.